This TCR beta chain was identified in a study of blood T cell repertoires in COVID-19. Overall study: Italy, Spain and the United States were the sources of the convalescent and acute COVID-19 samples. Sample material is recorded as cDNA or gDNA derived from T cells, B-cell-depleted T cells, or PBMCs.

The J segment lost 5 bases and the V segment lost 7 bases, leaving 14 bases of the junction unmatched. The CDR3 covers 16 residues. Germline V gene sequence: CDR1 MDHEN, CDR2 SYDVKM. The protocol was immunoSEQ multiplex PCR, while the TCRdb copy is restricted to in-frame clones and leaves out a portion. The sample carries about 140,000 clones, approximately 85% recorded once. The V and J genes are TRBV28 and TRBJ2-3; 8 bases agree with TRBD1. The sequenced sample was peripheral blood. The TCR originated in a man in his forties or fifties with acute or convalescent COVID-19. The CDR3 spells CASTRTADRVEDTQYF. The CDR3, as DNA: TGTGCCAGCACCAGAACCGCGGACAGGGTGGAAGATACGCAGTATTTT.